Presented here are 9 T cell receptor beta chains from one specimen sequenced in a study of vaccination effects on CD4 cells after COVID-19. With the ViraFEST assay, the study expanded antigen-specific CD4+ T cells using viral peptide pools, then sequenced them. Researchers isolated CD4+ T cells once approximately eleven days of culture had elapsed. Vaccinated recipients, who were negative for nucleocapsid antibodies, had no history of SARS-CoV-2 infection. Method: immunoSEQ multiplex PCR; TCRdb's copy keeps in-frame clones and lacks some. This sample carries 62,000 or so clones, 80% of them seen once, and the ten largest clones take 10% to 15%. These receptors have no known antigen. The sample consisted of CD4+ T cells from PBMCs cultured with SARS-CoV-2 spike peptides, taken before COVID-19 vaccination. These receptors originate from a human donor who received a COVID-19 vaccine.

A single count supports this clone. V and J are TRBV2 and TRBJ2-3, with TRBD2 matching 9 bases. Germline V lookup: CDR1 SNHLY, CDR2 FYNNEI. V shed 8 bases and J 5 bases; nucleotides not matched to a gene: 8. CDR3 size: 14 residues. The CDR3 loop reads CASRRGGSVDTQYF. The CDR3 DNA is TGTGCCAGCCGGCGGGGGGGCTCAGTAGATACGCAGTATTTT.

The chain uses TRBV18 and TRBJ2-7; D is possibly TRBD1 (6 bases). Trimming removed 4 bases from V and 1 base from J, with 11 bases in between. Looked up from germline, CDR1 is KGHSH and CDR2 is LQKENI. This CDR3 has 14 residues. CDR3 in amino acids: CASSLGASSYEQYV. The CDR3 nucleotides read TGTGCCAGCTCACTGGGGGCTTCTTCCTACGAGCAGTACGTC.

The chain joins TRBV2 to TRBJ2-3, with 7 bases lining up with TRBD1. The CDR3 extends over 15 amino acids. Unmatched junction bases numbered 6, after V lost 5 bases and J lost 1 base. In germline, CDR1 is SNHLY, CDR2 FYNNEI. CDR3 DNA sequence: TGTGCCAGCAGTTCACAGGGGCTCCGCACAGATACGCAGTATTTT. Its translation: CASSSQGLRTDTQYF.

V and J are TRBV6-6 and TRBJ1-5; D not certain. V dropped 1 base and J dropped 0 bases, with 10 bases sitting between them. CDR1 and CDR2 (germline): MNHNY, SVGAGI (reference sequence). The CDR3 length is 16 residues. The CDR3 DNA reads as TGTGCCAGCAGTTACTGGTCAGGAGCTAGCAATCAGCCCCAGCATTTT. Protein: CASSYWSGASNQPQHF.

The V gene is TRBV24-1, the J gene TRBJ2-5, with D possibly matching TRBD1 (5 bases). Trimming cost V 7 bases and J 0 bases, with 5 bases left between them. The CDR3 runs 12 residues. The V gene's germline CDR1 is KGHDR and CDR2 SFDVKD. The CDR3 region has the DNA TGTGCCACCAGGGACAACCAAGAGACCCAGTACTTC. It encodes CATRDNQETQYF.

This sequence joins TRBV7-3 and TRBJ2-6; D uncertain. The CDR3 sequence is 15 residues long. Germline V gene sequence: CDR1 SGHTA, CDR2 FQGTGA. Trimming left V 2 bases short and J 0 bases short, with 5 bases between. The CDR3 sequence: CASSLRSSGANVLTF. The CDR3 DNA follows: TGTGCCAGCAGCTTACGCAGCTCTGGGGCCAACGTCCTGACTTTC.

The genes are TRBV4-1 and TRBJ2-3, with D perhaps assigned TRBD1 or TRBD2 (6 bases each). CDR3 length: 16 amino acids. Trimming left V 4 bases short and J 1 base short, with 15 bases between. The germline V gene encodes CDR1 MGHRA and CDR2 YSYEKL. CDR3 residues: CASSREGGGGTDTQYF. CDR3 sequence (DNA): TGCGCCAGCAGCCGAGAGGGGGGTGGGGGCACAGATACGCAGTATTTT.

The V call is TRBV30, the J call TRBJ1-4, with TRBD1 matching over 7 bases. Trimming at V came to 3 bases and at J to 5 bases, leaving 9 bases not matched to a gene. CDR3 length equals 15 residues. Germline CDR1 and CDR2: GTSNPN and SVGIG (reference sequence). The CDR3 sequence: CAWSILDRMNEKLFF. As DNA, the CDR3 is TGTGCCTGGAGCATCCTGGACAGGATGAATGAAAAACTGTTTTTT.

This clone has just one count. The chain is built from TRBV24-1 and TRBJ2-3, with 10 bases fitting TRBD2. The CDR3 covers 15 residues. The germline CDR1 and CDR2 sequences are KGHDR and SFDVKD. J lost 4 bases, V lost 6 bases, and 6 bases had no gene match. The CDR3 here is CATSSSGGAADTQYF. CDR3 coding DNA: TGTGCCACCAGTTCTAGCGGGGGAGCTGCAGATACGCAGTATTTT.